The T cell receptor beta chain described here comes from a study of T-cell reconstitution after alpha-beta-depleted transplantation in children. This clonotype was recorded a few times. Library preparation (for TCRbeta) was performed with unique molecular identifiers. TCRdb passed the PCR reads through MiXCR, listing each CDR3 protein once. Of about 350,000 distinct CDR3 sequences listed, 10% to 15% are singletons. The clonotype originates from a human donor who donated a stem cell graft to a child with Fanconi anemia. The material sequenced was PBMCs, taken from the stem cell graft.

CDR3 in DNA: TGCGCCAGCAGCGCAGGACATAGGACCGGGGAGCTGTTTTTT. Protein sequence: CASSAGHRTGELFF. This sequence joins TRBV5-1 and TRBJ2-2, with D maybe TRBD1 (5 bases). Per germline, CDR1 SGHRS and CDR2 YFSETQ. CDR3 length equals 14 residues. Trimming stripped 4 bases from V and 5 bases from J, with 12 bases between.